The sequence of this T cell receptor beta chain was determined in a study of CD8 T cells in ankylosing spondylitis. The study, taken as a whole, reports: One TCR beta motif, made up of 7 or 8 highly homologous variants, appeared characteristic of ankylosing spondylitis blood.

The CDR3 spans 15 residues. Germline values: CDR1 DFQATT, CDR2 SNEGSKA (reference sequence). Trimming took 0 bases from V and 1 from J; bases not matched to a gene: 5. This clonotype appeared many times. Its matching antigen is unknown. Quantitative 5'-RACE with molecular barcodes produced the TCR beta libraries. TCRdb itself ran the 5' RACE reads through MiXCR, one entry per CDR3 protein. The sample includes 350,000 or so distinct CDR3 sequences, over 12% of them seen just once. The sequence derives from a male donor with ankylosing spondylitis or in good health (not recorded which). What was sequenced was blood, either unsorted or a sorted T cell fraction (not recorded which). The rearrangement joins TRBV20-1 to TRBJ1-1, with 7 bases matching TRBD1. The CDR3: CSARDDGTENTEAFF. The CDR3 coding sequence is TGCAGTGCTAGAGATGATGGGACAGAGAACACTGAAGCTTTCTTT.